These 8 T cell receptor beta chains were all obtained from the same sample, sequenced in a study of cytomegalovirus exposure and HLA in healthy donors. Clones were read by immunoSEQ multiplex PCR, and TCRdb kept only the in-frame ones, dropping some. Among some 90,000 clones listed, around 90% were seen once. The sequenced sample consisted of PBMCs. The receptors derive from a woman aged 25-40 years in good health and CMV-seronegative.

Only a few counts were recorded for this clone. The CDR3 DNA sequence: TGTGCCAGCAGTGCTACGAGCGAAGGGCAGTACTTC. It translates to CASSATSEGQYF. J is TRBJ2-7 and V is TRBV6-6; D ambiguous. The CDR3 contains 12 residues. Trimming took off 5 bases at V and 9 bases at J, with 14 bases between the two ends. The germline V gene encodes CDR1 MNHNY and CDR2 SVGAGI (reference sequence).

This clone came up a few times. The chain carries TRBV2 and TRBJ1-2; 7 bases map to TRBD1. Germline CDR1 SNHLY, CDR2 FYNNEI. The CDR3 loop spans 12 amino acids. The V gene end was trimmed by 5 bases and the J gene end by 6 bases; junction bases not matched to a gene: 3. CDR3 in DNA: TGTGCCAGCAGTTTACAGGGGAATGGCTACACCTTC. Its translation: CASSLQGNGYTF.

The gene calls are TRBV4-2 and TRBJ2-7; 10 positions match TRBD2. This CDR3 spans 19 amino acids. The V gene's germline CDR1 is LGHNA and CDR2 YNFKEQ. The V segment lost 4 bases and the J segment 2 bases; nucleotides outside the gene matches: 17. This CDR3 reads CASSRQGGASGGPTYEQYF. The DNA of the CDR3 is TGTGCCAGCAGCCGCCAAGGGGGGGCTAGCGGGGGTCCCACCTACGAGCAGTACTTC.

The chain carries TRBV18 and TRBJ2-1; D may be TRBD1 (6 bases). Germline CDR1 and CDR2: KGHSH and LQKENI. V lost 5 bases to trimming and J lost 9 bases, with 17 bases between them. The CDR3 length is 14 residues. The CDR3 DNA is TGTGCCAGCTCAACGACTCAGGGGAAGTCTGAGCAGTTCTTC. Translated, it gives CASSTTQGKSEQFF.

J is TRBJ2-7 and V is TRBV5-8; 9 bases match TRBD1. The V segment lost 0 bases and the J segment 3 bases; nucleotides outside the gene matches: 7. Germline CDR1 reads SGHTS; CDR2 reads YDEGEE. The CDR3 covers 16 residues. This chain's CDR3 is CASSLAGQGMIYEQYF. CDR3 DNA: TGTGCCAGCAGCTTGGCAGGACAGGGGATGATCTACGAGCAGTACTTC. The full variable domain, its missing parts supplied by reference TRBV5-8 and TRBJ2-7, is EAGVTQSPTHLIKTRGQQATLRCSPISGHTSVYWYQQALGLGLQFLLWYDEGEERNRGNFPPRFSGRQFPNYSSELNVNALELEDSALYLCASSLAGQGMIYEQYFGPGTRLTVT.

The chain is built from TRBV4-2 and TRBJ1-1, with D perhaps TRBD1 (6 bases). The V gene's germline CDR1 is LGHNA and CDR2 YNFKEQ. The CDR3 consists of 11 residues. V lost 6 bases, J lost 12 bases, and 14 bases lay in between. Written as DNA, the CDR3 is TGTGCCAGCAGGAGTACAGGGCGGTCTTTCTTT. This codes for CASRSTGRSFF.

V usage is TRBV27 and J usage is TRBJ2-3, with 15 bases aligning to TRBD2. This CDR3 has 15 residues. With 6 bases clipped from V and 4 bases from J, the junction kept 2 bases outside the gene matches. Per germline, CDR1 MNHEY and CDR2 SMNVEV (reference sequence). The DNA for the CDR3 is TGTGCCAGCAGCGGACTAGCGGGAGGGCCAGATACGCAGTATTTT. Protein product: CASSGLAGGPDTQYF.

This clone was counted once. The junction differs from germline at one of its ends, possibly a read error. This chain joins TRBV15 and TRBJ2-7, with 10 bases fitting TRBD2. The CDR3 has 11 residues. CDR1 and CDR2 from the germline V gene are LNHNV and YYDKDF (reference sequence). CDR3 nucleotide sequence: TGTGCCACCAGCAATAGCGGGAGGATTAACTTC. This sequence encodes CATSNSGRINF.